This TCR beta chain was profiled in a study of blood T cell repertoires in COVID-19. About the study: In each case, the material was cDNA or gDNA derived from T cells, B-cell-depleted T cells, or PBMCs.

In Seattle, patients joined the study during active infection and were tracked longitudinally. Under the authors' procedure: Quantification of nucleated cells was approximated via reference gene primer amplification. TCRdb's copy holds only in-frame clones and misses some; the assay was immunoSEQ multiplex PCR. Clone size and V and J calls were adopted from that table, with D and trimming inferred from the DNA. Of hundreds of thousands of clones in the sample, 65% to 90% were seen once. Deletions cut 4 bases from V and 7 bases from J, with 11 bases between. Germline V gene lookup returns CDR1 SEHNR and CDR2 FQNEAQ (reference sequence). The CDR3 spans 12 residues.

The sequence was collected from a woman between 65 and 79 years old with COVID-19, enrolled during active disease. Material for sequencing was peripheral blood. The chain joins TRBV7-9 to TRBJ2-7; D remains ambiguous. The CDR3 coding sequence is TGTGCCAGCAGCTGGGCACTTTCAGAGCAGTACTTC. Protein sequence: CASSWALSEQYF.